These 19 T cell receptor beta chains share one sample of origin, sequenced in a study of blood T cell repertoires in COVID-19. Data came from immunoSEQ multiplex PCR; TCRdb stores just in-frame clones and leaves some out. Among 150,000 to 200,000 clones listed, around 81% were seen once. Sequencing input: peripheral blood. These receptors came from a man aged 70 or older with active or convalescent COVID-19.

The rearrangement links TRBV5-5 to TRBJ1-4; TRBD1 matches 9 bases. The trim removed 2 bases at V and 5 bases at J, leaving 1 base unmatched. Germline V gene lookup returns CDR1 SGHKS and CDR2 YYEKEE (reference sequence). The CDR3 contains 14 residues. Here the CDR3 reads CASSFDRGNEKLFF. The DNA for the CDR3 is TGTGCCAGCAGCTTCGACAGGGGGAATGAAAAACTGTTTTTT.

In its sample, this clone was seen a few times. V gene TRBV18 combines with J gene TRBJ1-4, with 8 bases lining up with TRBD1. The CDR3 sequence is 16 residues long. Unmatched junction bases numbered 8, after V lost 4 bases and J lost 4 bases. Per the germline V gene, CDR1 is KGHSH and CDR2 is LQKENI. Here the CDR3 reads CASSRSGTGLNEKLFF. The CDR3 DNA reads TGTGCCAGCTCACGCTCCGGGACAGGCCTTAATGAAAAACTGTTTTTT.

In this sample, this clone turned up once. The chain is built from TRBV7-2 and TRBJ1-1; no firm D call. The germline CDR1 and CDR2 sequences are SGHTA and FQGNSA. Trimming removed 3 bases at V and 1 base at J, with 3 bases between. This CDR3 is built from 12 residues. The CDR3 DNA is TGTGCCAGCAGCTTCCGGAACACTGAAGCTTTCTTT. It encodes CASSFRNTEAFF.

The J gene is TRBJ1-2, the V gene TRBV10-3, with no clear D. This CDR3 has 14 residues. V lost 2 bases to trimming and J lost 3 bases, with 10 bases between them. Per the germline V gene, CDR1 is ENHRY and CDR2 is SYGVKD. This chain's CDR3 is CAISEGSNYYGYTF. The CDR3 coding sequence is TGTGCCATCAGTGAGGGCAGTAATTACTATGGCTACACCTTC.

The chain has TRBV5-8 and TRBJ1-2, with a possible D match to TRBD1 (6 bases). Germline V gene sequence: CDR1 SGHTS, CDR2 YDEGEE. V shed 4 bases and J shed 0 bases, with 10 bases lying between them. This CDR3 spans 14 amino acids. CDR3 loop: CASSLGATNYGYTF. The CDR3, as DNA: TGTGCCAGCAGCCTGGGGGCCACTAACTATGGCTACACCTTC.

This chain uses TRBV24-1 with TRBJ2-1; D is possibly TRBD1 (6 bases). The CDR3 runs to 16 residues. Trimming took 4 bases from V and 0 from J, leaving 12 bases between them. CDR1 is KGHDR and CDR2 is SFDVKD in the germline V gene. CDR3 sequence (DNA): TGTGCCACCAGTGACTCACAGGGAAGCTCCTACAATGAGCAGTTCTTC. It translates to CATSDSQGSSYNEQFF.

This clone has only one observation. J is TRBJ2-5 and V is TRBV9, with D perhaps matching TRBD2 (6 bases). The CDR3 contains 15 residues. The germline V gene encodes CDR1 SGDLS and CDR2 YYNGEE. V lost 2 bases and J 5 bases, leaving 16 bases between the germline ends. CDR3 nucleotides: TGTGCCAGCAGCGTCGGCGAGGTGGGGAGGGAGACCCAGTACTTC. It translates to CASSVGEVGRETQYF.

The V call is TRBV12-3 or TRBV12-4, the J call TRBJ1-3; no firm D call. This CDR3 is built from 11 residues. V was cut by 3 bases and J by 14 bases, with 11 bases left in between. CDR3 in amino acids: CASSFARPLYF. CDR3 nucleotide sequence: TGTGCCAGCAGTTTTGCTAGACCCTTATATTTT.

The chain links TRBV6-6 to TRBJ2-7; D remains unclear. CDR1 and CDR2 from the germline V gene are MNHNY and SVGAGI (reference sequence). The ends were cut back, 6 bases at V and 2 bases at J, with 17 bases in the middle. The CDR3 totals 15 residues. CDR3 in amino acids: CASSPLAHGAYEQYF. The CDR3 DNA is TGTGCCAGCAGCCCCTTAGCTCACGGCGCCTACGAGCAGTACTTC.

This clone appeared once. The chain is built from TRBV5-1 and TRBJ2-5; 7 nucleotides agree with TRBD2. There are 15 residues in the CDR3. Germline V gene lookup returns CDR1 SGHRS and CDR2 YFSETQ. Unmatched junction bases numbered 4, after V lost 2 bases and J lost 0 bases. This chain's CDR3 is CASSFSGDHQETQYF. The CDR3 region has the DNA TGCGCCAGCAGCTTCAGCGGGGACCACCAAGAGACCCAGTACTTC.

V gene TRBV28 combines with J gene TRBJ1-2; a possible D gene is TRBD1 (5 bases). Germline CDR1 MDHEN, CDR2 SYDVKM. This CDR3 contains 13 residues. CDR3 residues: CALGGDPNYGYTF. The DNA for the CDR3 is TGTGCACTCGGGGGGGATCCTAACTATGGCTACACCTTC.

V gene TRBV29-1 combines with J gene TRBJ1-1; a possible D gene is TRBD1 (5 bases). There are 13 residues in the CDR3. Germline V gene sequence: CDR1 SQVTM, CDR2 ANQGSEA. V was shortened by 6 bases and J by 0 bases, with 11 bases between the two germline ends. CDR3 amino acids: CSVHTGLNTEAFF. In DNA form, the CDR3 reads TGCAGCGTCCATACAGGTTTGAACACTGAAGCTTTCTTT. Full variable domain (rest looked up from reference TRBV29-1 and TRBJ1-1): SAVISQKPSRDICQRGTSLTIQCQVDSQVTMMFWYRQQPGQSLTLIATANQGSEATYESGFVIDKFPISRPNLTFSTLTVSNMSPEDSSIYLCSVHTGLNTEAFFGQGTRLTVV.

V is TRBV2 and J is TRBJ1-1; TRBD1 matches at 8 bases. This CDR3 region has 18 residues. CDR1 is SNHLY and CDR2 is FYNNEI in the germline V gene. J was trimmed by 8 bases and V by 4 bases; bases with no gene match: 21. DNA for the CDR3: TGTGCCAGCAGTGGGCCGGGGCAGGGGGCGAGGTATCGGACCGAAGCTTTCTTT. This encodes CASSGPGQGARYRTEAFF.

V and J are TRBV14 and TRBJ2-7; 9 bases are shared with TRBD1. V trimming: 3 bases; J trimming: 2 bases; junction bases outside the gene matches: 8. CDR1 and CDR2 (germline): SGHDN, FVKESK. CDR3 length equals 16 residues. CDR3 DNA sequence: TGTGCCAGCAGCCAGATCCCGGGACAGGGTCCCTACGAGCAGTACTTC. It encodes CASSQIPGQGPYEQYF.

This rearrangement joins TRBV2 to TRBJ1-2; D not certain. CDR1 is SNHLY, CDR2 FYNNEI, per germline. V lost 3 bases to trimming and J lost 7 bases, with 12 bases between them. The CDR3 has 13 residues. The CDR3 region is CASSEQRARGYTF. The CDR3 DNA reads TGTGCCAGCAGTGAGCAGCGGGCGCGTGGCTACACCTTC.

V usage is TRBV19 and J usage is TRBJ2-7, with TRBD1 matching over 9 bases. The CDR3 has 14 residues. The germline gives CDR1 LNHDA, CDR2 SQIVND (reference sequence). Unmatched junction bases numbered 10, after V lost 7 bases and J lost 6 bases. The CDR3 reads CASNPGQGQLEQYF. CDR3 bases: TGTGCCAGTAACCCGGGACAGGGTCAGCTCGAGCAGTACTTC.

CDR3 nucleotides: TGTGCCAGCAGCCCCCACCGGTTGAACACTGAAGCTTTCTTT. As protein: CASSPHRLNTEAFF. The chain uses TRBV7-2 and TRBJ1-1; D call uncertain. The V gene's germline CDR1 is SGHTA and CDR2 FQGNSA. With 5 bases removed from V and 0 bases from J, the gap between germline ends came to 10 bases. CDR3 length equals 14 residues.

V gene TRBV7-9 combines with J gene TRBJ2-3; D uncertain. The CDR3 length is 15 residues. In germline, CDR1 is SEHNR, CDR2 FQNEAQ (reference sequence). The V end was cut by 0 bases, the J end by 0 bases, with 7 bases between. As DNA, the CDR3 is TGTGCCAGCAGCTTAGCCTCTCCTAGCACAGATACGCAGTATTTT. Encoded protein: CASSLASPSTDTQYF.

The V and J genes are TRBV28 and TRBJ1-4, with D perhaps matching TRBD1 (6 bases). CDR1 is MDHEN, CDR2 SYDVKM, per germline. This CDR3 spans 14 amino acids. Trimming pared 6 bases from V and 2 bases from J, leaving 10 bases between. The CDR3 protein is CASRLTGTNEKLFF. Written as DNA, the CDR3 is TGTGCCAGCAGGCTGACAGGCACTAATGAAAAACTGTTTTTT. Combining the CDR3 with reference TRBV28 and TRBJ1-4 gives the whole variable domain DVKVTQSSRYLVKRTGEKVFLECVQDMDHENMFWYRQDPGLGLRLIYFSYDVKMKEKGDIPEGYSVSREKKERFSLILESASTNQTSMYLCASRLTGTNEKLFFGSGTQLSVL.